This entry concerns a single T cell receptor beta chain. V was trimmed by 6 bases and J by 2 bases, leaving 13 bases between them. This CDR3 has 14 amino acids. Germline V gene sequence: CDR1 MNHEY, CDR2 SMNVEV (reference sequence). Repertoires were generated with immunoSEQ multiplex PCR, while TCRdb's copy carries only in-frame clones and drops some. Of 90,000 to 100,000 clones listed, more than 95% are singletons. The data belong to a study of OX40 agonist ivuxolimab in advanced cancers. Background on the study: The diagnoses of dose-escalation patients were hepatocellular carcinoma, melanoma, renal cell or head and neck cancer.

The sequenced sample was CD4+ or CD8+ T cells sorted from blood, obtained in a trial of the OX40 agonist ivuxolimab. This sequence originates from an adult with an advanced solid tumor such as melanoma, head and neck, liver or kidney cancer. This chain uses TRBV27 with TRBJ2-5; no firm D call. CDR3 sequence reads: CASSLTGPQETQYF. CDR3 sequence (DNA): TGTGCCAGCAGCTTAACCGGTCCTCAAGAGACCCAGTACTTC.